These 28 T cell receptor beta chains originate from one sample sequenced in a study of T-cell reconstitution after alpha-beta-depleted transplantation in children. For TCRbeta, the library was prepared with unique molecular identifiers. TCRdb processed the PCR reads anew with MiXCR; each CDR3 protein has one entry. The sample has 250,000 to 400,000 distinct CDR3 sequences; around 25% are singletons. The sample was PBMCs, mostly from graft donor cells, taken 180 days after TCRalphabeta/CD19-depleted stem cell transplant. The receptors were sampled from a male patient younger than 18 who had a stem cell transplant for acute lymphoblastic leukemia, so the T cells may come from the graft donor.

The J gene is TRBJ1-5, the V gene TRBV7-9; D is perhaps TRBD1 (6 bases). The germline CDR1 and CDR2 sequences are SEHNR and FQNEAQ (reference sequence). The CDR3 length is 16 residues. V shed 5 bases and J shed 5 bases, with 19 bases lying between them. The CDR3 DNA reads as TGTGCCAGCAGCCCCAATACCAGGGGAGTTTATCAGCCCCAGCATTTT. Residues: CASSPNTRGVYQPQHF. Full variable domain (rest looked up from reference TRBV7-9 and TRBJ1-5): DTGVSQNPRHKITKRGQNVTFRCDPISEHNRLYWYRQTLGQGPEFLTYFQNEAQLEKSRLLSDRFSAERPKGSFSTLEIQRTEQGDSAMYLCASSPNTRGVYQPQHFGDGTRLSIL.

V and J are TRBV7-3 and TRBJ2-1; 12 bases agree with TRBD2. The CDR3 runs 19 residues. V gave up 5 bases and J gave up 0 bases; unmatched junction bases: 11. The germline gives CDR1 SGHTA, CDR2 FQGTGA. CDR3 bases: TGTGCCAGCAGCCCGACCGTGGCTAGCGGGAGGGCCTCCTACAATGAGCAGTTCTTC. It codes for CASSPTVASGRASYNEQFF.

This clonotype was seen more than once but under ten times. This chain connects TRBV7-3 to TRBJ2-7, with 14 bases identical to TRBD2. This CDR3 comprises 16 residues. Germline V gives CDR1 SGHTA, CDR2 FQGTGA. The V and J ends lost 0 bases and 6 bases, in that order; junction bases with no gene match: 4. The CDR3 DNA sequence: TGTGCCAGCAGCTTAACGCCGGGACTAGCGGGAGCCGAGCAGTACTTC. Protein product: CASSLTPGLAGAEQYF.

This clonotype has just a few counts. The chain recombines TRBV9 with TRBJ1-4; TRBD1 might be the D (5 bases). The CDR3 sequence is 16 residues long. Germline V gene sequence: CDR1 SGDLS, CDR2 YYNGEE. Trimming stripped 0 bases from V and 0 bases from J, with 9 bases between. As DNA, the CDR3 is TGTGCCAGCAGCGTAGCCCCAGGGCCAACTAATGAAAAACTGTTTTTT. This encodes CASSVAPGPTNEKLFF.

J is TRBJ2-2 and V is TRBV29-1; weak D call: TRBD1 (5 bases). The germline V and J ends were trimmed by 5 bases and 6 bases, with 10 bases remaining between them. The germline V gene encodes CDR1 SQVTM and CDR2 ANQGSEA. The CDR3 totals 12 residues. This chain's CDR3 is CSVRQPPGELFF. DNA for the CDR3: TGCAGCGTTAGACAGCCTCCCGGGGAGCTGTTTTTT.

This clonotype was observed a handful of times. The CDR3: CAISELEREYTGELFF. The DNA of the CDR3 is TGTGCCATCAGTGAGCTCGAGCGGGAGTATACCGGGGAGCTGTTTTTT. The V call is TRBV10-3, the J call TRBJ2-2; TRBD2 matches 8 bases. The germline CDR1 and CDR2 sequences are ENHRY and SYGVKD. Losses at the gene ends were 2 bases for V and 5 bases for J; bases not matched to a gene: 7. The CDR3 runs 16 residues.

V gene TRBV7-3 combines with J gene TRBJ2-5; no reliable D call. V was shortened by 5 bases and J by 5 bases, with 12 bases between the two germline ends. Germline V gene lookup returns CDR1 SGHTA and CDR2 FQGTGA. The CDR3 is 13 residues long. The CDR3 region is CASSPPMDETQYF. CDR3 DNA sequence: TGTGCCAGCAGCCCTCCCATGGACGAGACCCAGTACTTC.

V gene TRBV5-1 combines with J gene TRBJ2-7, with TRBD1 matching over 8 bases. CDR3 length equals 15 residues. Per the germline V gene, CDR1 is SGHRS and CDR2 is YFSETQ. Trimming took 2 bases from V and 4 from J; bases not matched to a gene: 8. Here the CDR3 reads CASSFGQGPVYEQYF. CDR3 bases: TGCGCCAGCAGCTTCGGACAGGGTCCCGTGTACGAGCAGTACTTC.

This clonotype occurred a few times. J is TRBJ1-2 and V is TRBV18, with TRBD1 matching 8 bases. There are 17 residues in the CDR3. The V and J ends lost 4 bases and 8 bases, in that order; junction bases with no gene match: 18. The germline V gene has CDR1 KGHSH and CDR2 LQKENI. CDR3 in amino acids: CASSREANRGGVEGYTF. CDR3 bases: TGTGCCAGCTCACGAGAAGCCAACAGGGGGGGCGTTGAGGGCTACACCTTC.

This clonotype was picked up a small number of times. The gene calls are TRBV10-2 and TRBJ2-3; no definite D call. The CDR3 contains 14 residues. Germline CDR1 reads WSHSY; CDR2 reads SAAADI. V lost 5 bases, J lost 2 bases, and 11 bases lay in between. The CDR3 region is CASSSRWVTDTQYF. DNA for the CDR3: TGCGCCAGCAGTAGTCGGTGGGTCACAGATACGCAGTATTTT.

The chain carries TRBV20-1 and TRBJ2-1; no clear D gene. Germline CDR1 is DFQATT and CDR2 is SNEGSKA (reference sequence). Trimming shortened V by 6 bases and J by 6 bases, and 3 bases separated the two germline ends. The CDR3 has 9 residues. CDR3 DNA sequence: TGCAGTGCCCCCAATGAGCAGTTCTTC. Its protein product is CSAPNEQFF.

The V and J genes are TRBV12-3 or TRBV12-4 and TRBJ2-1; 10 bases match TRBD2. V gave up 3 bases and J gave up 15 bases; unmatched junction bases: 8. The CDR3 sequence is 13 residues long. The CDR3 here is CASSFLLAGVVFF. The CDR3 nucleotides read TGTGCCAGCAGTTTCCTGCTAGCGGGAGTTGTGTTCTTC.

The chain carries TRBV5-1 and TRBJ2-1, with D unresolved. V was pared by 1 base and J by 7 bases, with 15 bases between. This CDR3 is built from 15 residues. Germline loops: CDR1 SGHRS, CDR2 YFSETQ. In DNA, the CDR3 is TGCGCCAGCAGCTTGACCCTCCCGCTAGTGAATGAGCAGTTCTTC. The encoded protein is CASSLTLPLVNEQFF.

The J gene is TRBJ2-7, the V gene TRBV28, with D unclear. The CDR3 contains 15 residues. V was trimmed by 3 bases and J by 0 bases, leaving 12 bases between them. The germline V gene has CDR1 MDHEN and CDR2 SYDVKM. The CDR3 protein is CASSFVQSASYEQYF. CDR3 nucleotides: TGTGCCAGCAGTTTTGTGCAGTCAGCCTCCTACGAGCAGTACTTC.

This clonotype was seen more than once but under ten times. This chain uses TRBV29-1 with TRBJ2-7, with unresolved D. With 4 bases removed from V and 0 bases from J, the gap between germline ends came to 7 bases. Per germline, CDR1 SQVTM and CDR2 ANQGSEA. The CDR3 loop spans 12 amino acids. CDR3 coding DNA: TGCAGCGTTGCCCGTAACTCCTACGAGCAGTACTTC. It encodes CSVARNSYEQYF.

The V and J genes are TRBV5-1 and TRBJ2-1; tentatively, D is TRBD2 (6 bases). Germline values: CDR1 SGHRS, CDR2 YFSETQ. CDR3 length equals 16 residues. Trimming pared 0 bases from V and 1 base from J, leaving 11 bases between. CDR3: CASSLVRGGSYNEQFF. In nucleotides, the CDR3 is TGCGCCAGCAGCTTGGTGCGGGGAGGATCCTACAATGAGCAGTTCTTC. Full variable domain (missing parts from reference TRBV5-1 and TRBJ2-1): KAGVTQTPRYLIKTRGQQVTLSCSPISGHRSVSWYQQTPGQGLQFLFEYFSETQRNKGNFPGRFSGRQFSNSRSEMNVSTLELGDSALYLCASSLVRGGSYNEQFFGPGTRLTVL.

This clonotype is a singleton in its sample. This rearrangement joins TRBV7-6 to TRBJ1-2, with 7 bases that match TRBD1. This CDR3 comprises 16 residues. Germline CDR1 reads SGHVS; CDR2 reads FNYEAQ. Unmatched junction bases numbered 8, after V lost 0 bases and J lost 4 bases. In nucleotides, the CDR3 is TGTGCCAGCAGCTTAGCCCGGGCAGGGGGACTCTATGGCTACACCTTC. Translation gives CASSLARAGGLYGYTF.

This clonotype has just a few counts. The chain uses TRBV4-1 and TRBJ2-1; the D gene could be TRBD1 or TRBD2 (5 bases each). Trimming left V 3 bases short and J 5 bases short, with 26 bases between. CDR3 length: 19 amino acids. CDR1 MGHRA and CDR2 YSYEKL come from the germline V gene. This CDR3 is CASSQRDRQLSNRNNEQFF. The DNA for the CDR3 is TGCGCCAGCAGCCAGAGGGACCGGCAACTCTCGAATCGAAACAATGAGCAGTTCTTC.

A word on this clonotype: The DNA is omitted, as the CDR3 cannot be located on it reliably, and the CDR3 follows TCRdb's listing. The chain uses TRBV21-1 and TRBJ1-4; the table gives TRBD1 as D, unverified against the DNA. TRBV21-1 is labeled a pseudogene. Counting both end residues, the CDR3 totals 17 amino acids. The CDR3 protein is CASSKKTRDSLMKNCFF.

This clonotype was recorded only once. The rearrangement links TRBV11-2 to TRBJ1-5; D is unclear. The V gene lost 1 base and the J gene lost 7 bases, with 14 bases spanning the gap. The CDR3 spans 15 residues. Germline loops: CDR1 SGHAT, CDR2 FQNNGV. The CDR3 loop reads CASSLGPRGYQPQHF. CDR3 nucleotide sequence: TGTGCCAGCAGCTTAGGACCTCGGGGTTACCAGCCCCAGCATTTT.

This clonotype was seen more than once but under ten times. V and J are TRBV10-2 and TRBJ2-5; possible D gene TRBD1, 5 bases. Trimming shortened V by 1 base and J by 5 bases, and 11 bases separated the two germline ends. The CDR3 is 14 amino acids. From germline, CDR1 is WSHSY and CDR2 SAAADI. In DNA form, the CDR3 reads TGCGCCAGCAGTGAGTTCAGGGATGGGGAGACCCAGTACTTC. As protein: CASSEFRDGETQYF.

Only a few counts were recorded for this clonotype. This chain links TRBV12-3 or TRBV12-4 with TRBJ1-2; TRBD1 aligns across 7 bases. The V segment lost 5 bases and the J segment 8 bases; nucleotides outside the gene matches: 11. There are 14 residues in the CDR3. CDR3: CASSHRGNREGYTF. Here the CDR3 DNA reads TGTGCCAGCAGTCACAGGGGAAATAGGGAAGGCTACACCTTC.

CDR3 bases: TGTGCCACCAGCGCGCACCTAACAGGGGTTAACTATAATTCACCCCTCCACTTT. Translated: CATSAHLTGVNYNSPLHF. The chain combines TRBV15 with TRBJ1-6; 7 positions agree with TRBD1. The ends lost 5 bases at V and 3 bases at J; junction bases unmatched: 13. The CDR3 spans 18 residues. The germline V gene encodes CDR1 LNHNV and CDR2 YYDKDF (reference sequence).

The chain recombines TRBV3-1 with TRBJ2-7; no reliable D call. From germline, CDR1 is LGHDT and CDR2 YNNKEL (reference sequence). The CDR3 is 13 amino acids. Trimming pared 1 base from V and 3 bases from J, leaving 7 bases between. The CDR3 sequence is CASSQGTVYEQYF. The CDR3 DNA reads TGTGCCAGCAGCCAAGGAACTGTCTACGAGCAGTACTTC.

In nucleotides, the CDR3 is TGTGCCAGCAGCTTGGGGGGGTCCGGAGACATTCAGTACTTC. Translated, it gives CASSLGGSGDIQYF. The chain is built from TRBV5-5 and TRBJ2-4, with D perhaps given as TRBD1 or TRBD2 (5 bases each). The V gene lost 0 bases and the J gene lost 8 bases, with 12 bases spanning the gap. Germline V lookup: CDR1 SGHKS, CDR2 YYEKEE (reference sequence). The CDR3 length is 14 residues.

V usage is TRBV20-1 and J usage is TRBJ2-4; 7 bases are shared with TRBD2. The germline V gene encodes CDR1 DFQATT and CDR2 SNEGSKA (reference sequence). This CDR3 comprises 16 residues. With V trimmed by 0 bases and J by 2 bases, 7 bases remained unmatched. The CDR3, as DNA: TGCAGTGCTAGAGATCCGCGGGAGCGGTCCAAAAACATTCAGTACTTC. It encodes CSARDPRERSKNIQYF.

V usage is TRBV11-3 and J usage is TRBJ2-1; 10 bases agree with TRBD2. The V and J ends lost 5 bases and 6 bases, in that order; junction bases with no gene match: 7. From germline, CDR1 is SGHNT and CDR2 YENEEA. The CDR3 has 15 amino acids. DNA of the CDR3: TGTGCCAGCAGCCCGGGACTAGCGAGTGCCAATGAGCAGTTCTTC. Its protein is CASSPGLASANEQFF.

This clonotype was observed a few times. The V gene is TRBV12-3 or TRBV12-4, the J gene TRBJ2-1; 15 positions agree with TRBD2. Trimming cost V 6 bases and J 10 bases; bases outside gene matches: 10. This CDR3 has 16 residues. CDR3 coding DNA: TGTGCCAGCAGCCCTCCGGGACTAGCGGGAGGAGGGGAGCAGTTCTTC. Amino acids: CASSPPGLAGGGEQFF.